This T cell receptor (beta chain) comes out of a study of tumor and adjacent non-tumor tissue in lung cancer. The overall study: About 4.2 million productive TCRbeta reads were obtained per sample on average.

The template was RNA from unsorted bulk tissue. The library came from three nested PCR rounds adapted from ARM-PCR protocols. TCRdb reanalysed the multiplex PCR reads using MiXCR and keeps one entry per CDR3 protein. The sample contains fewer than 120,000 distinct CDR3 sequences, approximately 84% of which appear only once. Findings and caveats of the study: Compared with tumor, normal lung showed significantly lower TCR diversity.

A word on this clonotype: Its antigen remains unidentified.

The TCR comes from a man between 65 and 85 years old with non-small cell lung cancer. Material: lung tumor tissue.

The CDR3 reads CASSLWVTVDREQYF. Written as DNA, the CDR3 is TGTGCCAGCAGCTTGTGGGTAACGGTGGATCGGGAGCAGTACTTC. The chain couples TRBV5-4 to TRBJ2-7; D call uncertain. CDR3 length: 15 residues. The germline gives CDR1 SGHNT, CDR2 YYREEE (reference sequence). Between the trimmed V and J ends, which lost 1 base and 7 bases, there was a span of 18 bases.